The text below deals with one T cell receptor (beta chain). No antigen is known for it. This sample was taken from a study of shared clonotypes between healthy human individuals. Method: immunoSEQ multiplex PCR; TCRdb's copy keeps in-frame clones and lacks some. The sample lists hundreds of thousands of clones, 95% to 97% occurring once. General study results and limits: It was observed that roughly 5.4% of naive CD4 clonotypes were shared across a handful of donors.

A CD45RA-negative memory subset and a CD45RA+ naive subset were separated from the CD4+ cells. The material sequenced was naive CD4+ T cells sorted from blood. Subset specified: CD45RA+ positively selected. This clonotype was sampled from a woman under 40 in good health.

CDR3: CASSYTSGSINEQYF. The CDR3 coding sequence is TGCGCCAGCAGCTATACTAGCGGGAGTATCAACGAGCAGTACTTC. The chain couples TRBV5-1 to TRBJ2-7, with TRBD2 matching over 11 bases. With 3 bases clipped from V and 5 bases from J, the junction kept 7 bases outside the gene matches. CDR1 and CDR2 from the germline V gene are SGHRS and YFSETQ. This CDR3 is built from 15 residues.